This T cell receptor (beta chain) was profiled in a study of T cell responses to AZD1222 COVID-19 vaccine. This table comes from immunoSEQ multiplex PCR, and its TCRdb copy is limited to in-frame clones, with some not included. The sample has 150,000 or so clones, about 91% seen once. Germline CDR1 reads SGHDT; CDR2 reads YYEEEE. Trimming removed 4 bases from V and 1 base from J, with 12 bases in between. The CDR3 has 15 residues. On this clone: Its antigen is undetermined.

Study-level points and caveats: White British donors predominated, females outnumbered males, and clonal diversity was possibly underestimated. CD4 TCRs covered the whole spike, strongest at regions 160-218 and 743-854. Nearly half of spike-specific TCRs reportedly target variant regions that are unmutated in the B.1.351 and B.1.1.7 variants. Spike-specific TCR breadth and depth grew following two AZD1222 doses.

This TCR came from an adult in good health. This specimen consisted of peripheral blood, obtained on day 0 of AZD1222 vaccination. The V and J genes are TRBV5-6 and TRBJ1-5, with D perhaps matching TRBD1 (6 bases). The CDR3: CASSTLGASNQPQHF. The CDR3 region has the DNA TGTGCCAGCAGCACGTTGGGGGCGAGCAATCAGCCCCAGCATTTT. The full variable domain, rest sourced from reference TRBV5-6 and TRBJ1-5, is DAGVTQSPTHLIKTRGQQVTLRCSPKSGHDTVSWYQQALGQGPQFIFQYYEEEERQRGNFPDRFSGHQFPNYSSELNVNALLLGDSALYLCASSTLGASNQPQHFGDGTRLSIL.